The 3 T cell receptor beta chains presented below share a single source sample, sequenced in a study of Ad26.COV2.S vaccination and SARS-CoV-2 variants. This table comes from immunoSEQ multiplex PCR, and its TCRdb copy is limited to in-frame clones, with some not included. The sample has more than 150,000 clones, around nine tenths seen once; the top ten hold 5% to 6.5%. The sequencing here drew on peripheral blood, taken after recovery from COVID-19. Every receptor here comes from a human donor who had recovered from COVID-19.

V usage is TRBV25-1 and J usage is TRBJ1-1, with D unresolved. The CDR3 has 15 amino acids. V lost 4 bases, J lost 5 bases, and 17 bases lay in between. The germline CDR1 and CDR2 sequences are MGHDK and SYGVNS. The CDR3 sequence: CASSGYSGWGTEAFF. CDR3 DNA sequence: TGTGCCAGCAGTGGATACAGTGGTTGGGGAACTGAAGCTTTCTTT.

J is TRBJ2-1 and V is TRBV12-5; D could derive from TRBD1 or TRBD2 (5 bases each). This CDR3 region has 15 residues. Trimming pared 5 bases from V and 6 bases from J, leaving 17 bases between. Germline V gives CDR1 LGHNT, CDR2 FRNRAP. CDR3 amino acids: CASGPPSGTLNEQFF. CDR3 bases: TGTGCTAGTGGTCCCCCCTCCGGGACCCTCAATGAGCAGTTCTTC.

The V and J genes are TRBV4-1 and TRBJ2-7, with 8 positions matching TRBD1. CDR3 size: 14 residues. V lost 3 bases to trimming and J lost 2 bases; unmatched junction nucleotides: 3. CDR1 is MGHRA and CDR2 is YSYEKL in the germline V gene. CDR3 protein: CASSQGTGPYEQYF. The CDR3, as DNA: TGCGCCAGCAGCCAGGGGACAGGCCCCTACGAGCAGTACTTC.